This T cell receptor beta chain stems from a study of blood T cells in healthy people across ages (dated by TCRdb to about 2015). The study in broad terms: In model experiments, template switching captured about one uniquely barcoded TCR beta cDNA molecule for every two T cells. The study measured age-related changes in TCR beta repertoire diversity using deep sequencing normalized with unique cDNA molecular identifiers. Four age groups were formed from the donors: young (average about 16 years), middle-aged (more than 35), aged (roughly 56) and long-lived (about 75). Two additional independent replicas of 1 million unique cDNA reads from the same blood draw were analyzed for two donors (one aged 18 to 30 and one aged 80 or older). Broader findings and caveats from the paper: Observed TCR beta diversity per million T cells fell roughly linearly with age, and a significant reduction was already apparent by age roughly 40. A strong correlation was found between observed TCR beta diversity and the percentage of naive T cells measured by flow cytometry. The long-lived group showed more naive CD4+ T cells, fewer expanded clones and increased TCR diversity than the aged group, suggesting age selection. Total diversity estimates from one million sequenced T cells were considered lower bounds and underestimates. Donor CMV infection status was unknown, potentially confounding age-related changes in expanded clonotypes. Conclusive comparison of naive and antigen-experienced compartments was prevented by the profiling of bulk unsorted PBMCs.

The CDR3 starts with the cysteine, ends with the phenylalanine, and has 15 residues. Only the CDR3 DNA stays, 45 bases, in frame from base 1. Based on the germline V gene (reference sequence), the CDR1 and CDR2 sequences are DFQATT and SNEGSKA. Relative to germline, V is 0 bases shorter and J is 4 bases shorter, with 15 bases between their ends. In this sample, this clonotype turned up a few times. The specificity of this receptor is unknown. No per-base quality is available; no much larger clone lies one base away. To prepare the library, 5' RACE was applied. The run used an Illumina HiSeq 2500. A second PCR of about 6 to 11 cycles was run with a J-beta primer mix and a sample-barcoded 5' primer. A unique molecular identifier was introduced onto each TCR beta cDNA molecule by a template-switch 5' adaptor carrying 12 random nucleotides. Each sample yielded at least 2.5 million CDR3-containing paired-end reads. All of the RNA was converted into first-strand cDNA using the Mint cDNA synthesis kit, with a TRBC-specific oligonucleotide serving as the primer. Following uracil-DNA glycosylase treatment, all cDNA underwent a first 18-cycle PCR with the universal primers M1SS and BC2_uni_R. Processing in the source paper ran as follows. Each sample was normalized by randomly selecting 1 million high-quality reads, each carrying a distinct molecular identifier. Reads with shared molecular identifiers were discarded instead of being binned into consensus sequences. CDR3 identification, clonotype clustering and error correction used MiTCR with a Q25 quality threshold and the strictest error-elimination algorithm. A nonparametric unseen species model with Euler transformation was used to estimate lower-bound total TCR beta diversity. TCRdb's own reprocessing of the public reads used fastp at Q25 and MiXCR and kept productive beta chains. One record per CDR3 amino acid sequence lists the most common genes and DNA. The V and J calls, along with clone size, are taken from TCRdb and not from the paper's own processing. This sample has around 820,000 distinct CDR3 sequences in its table, and roughly 25% of those were observed once. Jointly, the top ten make up approximately 4% of the sample.

Systemically healthy Caucasian individuals from Russia, roughly 40 in total and aged roughly 6 to 100 years, were included as donors. Roughly 9 milliliters of peripheral blood were drawn from each donor into EDTA-treated Vacutainer tubes. PBMCs were isolated by Ficoll-Paque density-gradient centrifugation, with at least 6 million obtained per sample. Trizol reagent was used to extract total RNA from the PBMCs, yielding at least 5.5 micrograms per sample. For every donor, an aliquot of PBMCs went through flow cytometry to measure the percentages of naive CD45RAhigh/CD27high T cells. The same data also went into a second study, on T cells of mothers and their children. The second study reports: The donors were nine systemically healthy Caucasian individuals, made up of three mothers and their six children. cDNA synthesis consumed the entire amount of extracted RNA, loaded at about 1.5 ug RNA in each 15 ul reaction. In the second PCR, the M1S primer introduced both the sample barcodes and 2-4 random nucleotides. Each mother yielded over 9.5 million TCR beta CDR3 reads and each child some 3 million reads. Thymic selection similarly shapes TCR recombination output in related and unrelated pairs, with minor effect from inherited differences. Related mother-child pairs always showed normalized repertoire overlap that was slightly higher than in unrelated mother-child pairs, though the difference was never significant. With a sensitivity of approximately 100 clones per million clonotypes, no persistent microchimeric T cell clones were detected. The study used deep NGS to compare TCR beta repertoires of mothers and children, seeking features distinguishing related mother-child pairs from unrelated individuals. The mean age was about 37 +/- 4 years for the mothers and approximately 11 +/- 4 years for the children. Libraries were sequenced on Illumina HiSeq 2000 with 100+100 nt paired-end reads after adapter ligation with NEBNext reagents. To prevent cross-contamination, the mother and child libraries were prepared a month apart and were sequenced in separate runs. Each donor had between about 450,000 and 2,100,000 distinct TCR beta clonotypes identified. Naive TCR beta clonotypes were estimated from low-frequency clonotypes matched to each donor's FACS-determined naive share, without sorting.

This receptor was obtained from a boy younger than 18 in good health. The chain is made from TRBV20-1 and TRBJ2-5, with TRBD2 tentatively as D gene (6 bases match). Input material: blood. The DNA is TGCAGTGCTAGAGAGGGAGGCAGGGTGGGAGAGACCCAGTACTTC. Protein translation: CSAREGGRVGETQYF.